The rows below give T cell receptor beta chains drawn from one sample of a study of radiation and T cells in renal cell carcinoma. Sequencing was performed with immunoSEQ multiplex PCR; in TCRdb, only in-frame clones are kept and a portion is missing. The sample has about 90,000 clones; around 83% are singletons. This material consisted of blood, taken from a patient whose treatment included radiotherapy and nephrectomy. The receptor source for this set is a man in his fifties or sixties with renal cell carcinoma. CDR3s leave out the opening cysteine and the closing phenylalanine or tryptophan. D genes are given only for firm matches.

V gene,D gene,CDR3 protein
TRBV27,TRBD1,ASSTRQGSTDTQY
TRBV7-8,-,ATIFRDTANYGYT
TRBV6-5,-,ASSYQQPSTDTQY
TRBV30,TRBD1,AWQGGRAAEAF
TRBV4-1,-,ASSRSGIQETQY
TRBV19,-,ASTPGGGSTDTQY
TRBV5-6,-,ASSLNRDTQY
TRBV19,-,ASSKNREVHGYT
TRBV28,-,ASSFPGTEKLF
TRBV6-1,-,ASSEQETQY
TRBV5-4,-,ASSLGAGNNSPLH
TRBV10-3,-,AIGLRPEVEQF
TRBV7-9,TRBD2,ASSLTSGAEGH
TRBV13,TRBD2,ASRLAGGPTDTQY
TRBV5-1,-,ASRNSGTLTYNEQF
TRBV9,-,ASSVETARNTGELF
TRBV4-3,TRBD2,ASSLLSGVSYNEQF
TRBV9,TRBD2,ASSEGLAGAKGYEQY
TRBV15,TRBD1,ATSRDRGQVTYEQY